Following are 15 T cell receptor beta chains from one sample sequenced in a study of metastatic and nonmetastatic thyroid tumors. TCRdb ran MiXCR on the PCR reads. The repertoire includes about 82,000 clones, under 15% of them detected once, and approximately 8.8% sits in the top ten. All patients were untreated before thyroid surgery. The sample comprised tumor tissue. The receptors originated from a female donor with papillary thyroid cancer or a benign thyroid nodule (not recorded which). Some clones in this sample may be carry-over from other donors' samples.

This clone was counted ten times or more. The J gene is TRBJ1-5, the V gene TRBV12-3 or TRBV12-4; the match to TRBD1 covers 10 bases. V was pared by 9 bases and J by 2 bases, with 4 bases of the junction left unmatched. The CDR3 runs 14 residues. The CDR3: CARGQGDCNQPQHF. The CDR3 bases are TGTGCCAGAGGACAGGGGGATTGCAATCAGCCCCAGCATTTT.

This clone appeared many times. Different DNA sequences within this sample yield the same CDR3. The chain recombines TRBV7-9 with TRBJ2-2, with D uncertain. From germline, CDR1 is SEHNR and CDR2 FQNEAQ (reference sequence). Trimming stripped 4 bases from V and 6 bases from J, with 9 bases between. The CDR3 consists of 13 residues. This CDR3 reads CASSSWTAGELFF. The CDR3 DNA reads TGTGCCAGCAGCTCTTGGACGGCCGGGGAGCTGTTTTTT.

Ten or more counts support this clone. The chain couples TRBV20-1 to TRBJ2-1; D gene unclear. The germline V gene has CDR1 DFQATT and CDR2 SNEGSKA (reference sequence). V was pared by 3 bases and J by 7 bases, with 4 bases between. The CDR3 extends over 10 amino acids. The CDR3 bases are TGCAGTGCTAGGGTGAATGAGCAGTTCTTC. Encoded protein: CSARVNEQFF.

This clone was counted at least ten times. V usage is TRBV6-4 and J usage is TRBJ2-1; D is possibly TRBD1 (6 bases). CDR1 and CDR2 from the germline V gene are MRHNA and SNTAGT. The CDR3 is 15 residues long. Trimming pared 7 bases from V and 6 bases from J, leaving 19 bases between. CDR3 sequence (DNA): TGTGCCAGCACCCCGAGGGCAGGGGATGTCAATGAGCAGTTCTTC. Translation: CASTPRAGDVNEQFF.

This clone was recorded many times. This chain joins TRBV3-1 and TRBJ2-1; D gene uncertain. V shed 1 base and J shed 12 bases, with 10 bases lying between them. The CDR3 runs 12 residues. The V gene's germline CDR1 is LGHDT and CDR2 YNNKEL (reference sequence). CDR3 sequence: CASSQGPEAQFF. For the CDR3, the DNA is TGTGCCAGCAGCCAAGGTCCCGAGGCGCAGTTCTTC.

This clone showed up just a few times. Possible read error: a much larger clone is one base away. The rearrangement links TRBV11-2 to TRBJ2-1; the match to TRBD2 covers 8 bases. V lost 0 bases and J lost 8; bases outside the gene matches: 12. The CDR3 has 17 amino acids. Germline V gives CDR1 SGHAT, CDR2 FQNNGV. The CDR3 is CASSLDERETKGDEQFF. CDR3 in DNA: TGTGCCAGCAGCTTAGACGAGCGGGAGACAAAGGGAGATGAGCAGTTCTTC.

In the case of this clone: This could be a read error, since a much larger clone is one nucleotide away. The chain recombines TRBV20-1 with TRBJ2-2; the match to TRBD1 covers 8 bases. Trimming cost V 3 bases and J 7 bases; bases outside gene matches: 10. In germline, CDR1 is DFQATT, CDR2 SNEGSKA (reference sequence). The CDR3 is 15 residues long. CDR3 region: CSASRGQAFNGELFF. The CDR3 DNA is TGCAGTGCTAGTAGGGGACAGGCGTTCAACGGGGAGCTGTTTTTT.

This clone was counted ten times or more. The rearrangement joins TRBV18 to TRBJ2-7; D is possibly TRBD1 or TRBD2 (5 bases each). From germline, CDR1 is KGHSH and CDR2 LQKENI. The CDR3 totals 15 residues. V lost 4 bases, J lost 2 bases, and 15 bases lay in between. In DNA, the CDR3 is TGTGCCAGCTCACGCACGGGACGGACAACCTACGAGCAGTACTTC. Translating it yields CASSRTGRTTYEQYF.

This clone came up many times. The chain couples TRBV5-1 to TRBJ2-1, with 8 bases aligning to TRBD2. The CDR3 extends over 12 amino acids. Trimming took 3 bases from V and 9 from J; bases not matched to a gene: 2. Germline V gene sequence: CDR1 SGHRS, CDR2 YFSETQ. The CDR3 loop is CASSSSGGEQFF. CDR3 DNA: TGCGCCAGCAGCTCCAGCGGGGGTGAGCAGTTCTTC.

Ten or more counts support this clone. This chain connects TRBV30 to TRBJ2-7; the match to TRBD2 covers 7 bases. Germline lookup yields CDR1 GTSNPN and CDR2 SVGIG (reference sequence). This CDR3 has 14 amino acids. V lost 2 bases, J lost 5 bases, and 9 bases stayed unmatched. The CDR3 coding sequence is TGTGCCTGGAGTCTCGGGGTAGCGGGTGACGAGCAGTACTTC. It yields the protein CAWSLGVAGDEQYF.

This clone was counted at least ten times. V gene TRBV20-1 combines with J gene TRBJ1-1; weak D call: TRBD1 (5 bases). CDR1 is DFQATT, CDR2 SNEGSKA, per germline (reference sequence). There are 13 residues in the CDR3. The germline V and J ends were trimmed by 3 bases and 6 bases, with 14 bases remaining between them. CDR3: CSASKQGNAEAFF. CDR3 nucleotide sequence: TGCAGTGCTAGTAAGCAGGGTAATGCTGAAGCTTTCTTT.

Ten or more counts support this clone. The chain couples TRBV5-1 to TRBJ2-1, with TRBD1 identical over 7 bases. The germline V gene has CDR1 SGHRS and CDR2 YFSETQ. Losses at the gene ends were 3 bases for V and 0 bases for J; bases not matched to a gene: 3. CDR3 length: 15 residues. In DNA form, the CDR3 reads TGCGCCAGCAGCTACTACAGGGGCTCCTACAATGAGCAGTTCTTC. Its translation is CASSYYRGSYNEQFF.

This clone was recorded at least ten times. The J gene is TRBJ1-6, the V gene TRBV27; D may be TRBD1 (5 bases). Germline CDR1 is MNHEY and CDR2 is SMNVEV (reference sequence). Trimming shortened V by 5 bases and J by 7 bases, and 12 bases separated the two germline ends. The CDR3 sequence is 14 residues long. The CDR3 here is CASSPTVRNSPLHF. The CDR3 DNA reads as TGTGCCAGCAGTCCGACAGTCAGGAATTCACCCCTCCACTTT.

This clone was found many times. The chain combines TRBV6-1 with TRBJ1-5; 7 bases match TRBD1. The CDR3 is 15 residues long. The J segment lost 4 bases and the V segment lost 0 bases, leaving 3 bases of the junction unmatched. Per the germline V gene, CDR1 is MNHNS and CDR2 is SASEGT. The DNA of the CDR3 is TGTGCCAGCAGTGAAGCGGACAGGCAAAATCAGCCCCAGCATTTT. It is translated as CASSEADRQNQPQHF.

The chain combines TRBV6-1 with TRBJ2-5; 9 bases fit TRBD2. The closer fit of TRBJ2-1 to the DNA end suggests the J call may be wrong. Per the germline V gene, CDR1 is MNHNS and CDR2 is SASEGT. The CDR3 covers 15 residues. The CDR3 reads CASSPPGLAHHEQFF. As DNA, the CDR3 is TGTGCCAGCAGTCCCCCGGGACTAGCCCACCACGAGCAGTTCTTC.